Detailed here is one TCR beta chain. This sample stems from a study of T-cell reconstitution after alpha-beta-depleted transplantation in children. TCRbeta library construction was performed incorporating unique molecular identifiers. TCRdb ran MiXCR on the PCR reads and lists one entry per CDR3 protein. The sample has about 690,000 distinct CDR3 sequences, 16% seen once. The CDR3 contains 14 residues. Looked up from germline, CDR1 is DFQATT and CDR2 is SNEGSKA (reference sequence). V was clipped by 3 bases and J by 5 bases; unmatched bases: 7. The rearrangement uses TRBV20-1 and TRBJ1-2; TRBD1 matches 9 bases. The TCR comes from a human donor who donated a stem cell graft to a child with acute myeloid leukemia. The sample here was PBMCs from the stem cell graft donor, taken from the stem cell graft. This CDR3 reads CSARGTGKGYGYTF. CDR3 DNA: TGCAGTGCTAGGGGGACAGGGAAAGGATATGGCTACACCTTC.